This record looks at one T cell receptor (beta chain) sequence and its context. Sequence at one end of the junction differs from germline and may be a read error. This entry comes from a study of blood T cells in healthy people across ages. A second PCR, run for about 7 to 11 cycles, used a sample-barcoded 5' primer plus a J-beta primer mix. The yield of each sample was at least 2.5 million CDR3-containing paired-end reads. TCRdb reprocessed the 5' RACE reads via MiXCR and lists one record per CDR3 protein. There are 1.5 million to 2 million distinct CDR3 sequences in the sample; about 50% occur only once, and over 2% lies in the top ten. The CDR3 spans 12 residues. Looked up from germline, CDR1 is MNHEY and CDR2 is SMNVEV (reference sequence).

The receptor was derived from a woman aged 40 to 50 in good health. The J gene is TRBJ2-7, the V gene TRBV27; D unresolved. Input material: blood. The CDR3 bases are TGTGCCAGCATCCCCCCCGATCACGACCAGTACTTC. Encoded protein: CASIPPDHDQYF.